Below, 25 T cell receptor beta chains from the same sample are listed, as sequenced in a study of T-cell memory formation after mild COVID-19. TCRdb reprocessed the 5' RACE reads with MiXCR, giving one entry per CDR3 protein. The data contain some 250,000 distinct CDR3 sequences, roughly 9.4% of them singletons. Sample: PBMCs or a T cell subset sorted from them (not recorded which). The receptors originated from a man aged 18 to 30 who had mild COVID-19 (a few samples of this study predate the infection). Cell type and time point are not known.

This chain joins TRBV5-1 and TRBJ2-6, with D maybe TRBD1 (6 bases). Germline CDR1 is SGHRS and CDR2 is YFSETQ. CDR3 size: 18 residues. The ends were cut back, 4 bases at V and 0 bases at J, with 17 bases in the middle. The CDR3 DNA reads TGCGCCAGCAGCCTAGGGACATCCAAAATCTCTGGGGCCAACGTCCTGACTTTC. As protein: CASSLGTSKISGANVLTF.

In nucleotides, the CDR3 is TGCGCCAGCAGCTTGGGGGCGGGAGAGGGCTCCGCTTTCTTT. Residues: CASSLGAGEGSAFF. J is TRBJ1-1 and V is TRBV5-1; the D is unclear. Germline V gene sequence: CDR1 SGHRS, CDR2 YFSETQ. The CDR3 is made up of 14 amino acids. Trimming shortened V by 0 bases and J by 11 bases, and 17 bases separated the two germline ends. The complete variable domain, with remaining parts taken from reference TRBV5-1 and TRBJ1-1, reads KAGVTQTPRYLIKTRGQQVTLSCSPISGHRSVSWYQQTPGQGLQFLFEYFSETQRNKGNFPGRFSGRQFSNSRSEMNVSTLELGDSALYLCASSLGAGEGSAFFGQGTRLTVV.

This clonotype appeared a few times. The CDR3 region is CSATLPRGTGELFF. In DNA form, the CDR3 reads TGCAGTGCTACACTTCCCAGAGGCACCGGGGAGCTGTTTTTT. The chain employs TRBV20-1 and TRBJ2-2; D is ambiguous. This CDR3 contains 14 residues. CDR1 DFQATT and CDR2 SNEGSKA come from the germline V gene (reference sequence). V was shortened by 4 bases and J by 4 bases, with 13 bases between the two germline ends.

The V call is TRBV6-6, the J call TRBJ2-5; TRBD2 aligns across 7 bases. The CDR3 loop spans 15 amino acids. The germline CDR1 and CDR2 sequences are MNHNY and SVGAGI (reference sequence). V shed 7 bases and J 3 bases; nucleotides not matched to a gene: 11. This chain's CDR3 is CASTPRGGGKETQYF. The CDR3 DNA follows: TGTGCCAGCACTCCTCGGGGCGGGGGTAAAGAGACCCAGTACTTC.

This clonotype was found once. V gene TRBV5-1 combines with J gene TRBJ1-6, with D possibly matching TRBD1 (5 bases). Germline assignment: CDR1 SGHRS and CDR2 YFSETQ. V lost 0 bases and J 10 bases, leaving 14 bases between the germline ends. The CDR3 is made up of 15 amino acids. CDR3 DNA sequence: TGCGCCAGCAGCTTGGACGGGGCGAGAAACTCACCCCTCCACTTT. The encoded protein is CASSLDGARNSPLHF.

This clonotype has more than one count but fewer than ten. This chain joins TRBV30 and TRBJ2-1; D remains unclear. CDR1 is GTSNPN, CDR2 SVGIG, per germline (reference sequence). V was pared by 0 bases and J by 8 bases, with 5 bases between. There are 11 residues in the CDR3. The CDR3 region is CAWSVFHEQFF. CDR3 sequence (DNA): TGTGCCTGGAGTGTGTTCCATGAGCAGTTCTTC.

This clonotype was seen a handful of times. The chain combines TRBV20-1 with TRBJ2-7; D remains ambiguous. Germline V gene lookup returns CDR1 DFQATT and CDR2 SNEGSKA (reference sequence). The CDR3 is 13 amino acids. The V end was cut by 1 base, the J end by 2 bases, with 9 bases between. Written as DNA, the CDR3 is TGCAGTGCTAGAGGCGACACCCCCTACGAGCAGTACGTC. This encodes CSARGDTPYEQYV.

This clonotype was found many times. V is TRBV7-9 and J is TRBJ1-1, with a weak D call TRBD1 (5 bases). The germline V gene encodes CDR1 SEHNR and CDR2 FQNEAQ (reference sequence). This CDR3 comprises 16 residues. Deletions cut 5 bases from V and 2 bases from J, with 18 bases between. The CDR3 reads CASSPDADRPNTEAFF. CDR3 DNA sequence: TGTGCCAGCAGCCCTGACGCCGACAGACCAAACACTGAAGCTTTCTTT.

There are a few counts of this clonotype. The rearrangement uses TRBV29-1 and TRBJ1-1; D is uncertain. In germline, CDR1 is SQVTM, CDR2 ANQGSEA. Trimming pared 6 bases from V and 0 bases from J, leaving 8 bases between. The CDR3 covers 12 residues. The CDR3 DNA sequence: TGCAGCGTCACTCGCATGAACACTGAAGCTTTCTTT. Translation: CSVTRMNTEAFF.

The V and J genes are TRBV5-6 and TRBJ1-1, with TRBD1 as a possible D gene (6 bases). The V gene lost 3 bases and the J gene lost 4 bases, with 13 bases spanning the gap. This CDR3 is 14 amino acids long. The V gene's germline CDR1 is SGHDT and CDR2 YYEEEE. In DNA form, the CDR3 reads TGTGCCAGCAGCTCGGGGGGGCTGGGCACTGAAGCTTTCTTT. Protein: CASSSGGLGTEAFF.

In its sample, this clonotype was seen a few times. The chain employs TRBV7-2 and TRBJ2-2; a possible D gene is TRBD1 (5 bases). The V gene lost 5 bases and the J gene lost 6 bases, with 13 bases spanning the gap. The germline CDR1 and CDR2 sequences are SGHTA and FQGNSA. This CDR3 has 14 amino acids. The CDR3 spells CASSVTGDPGELFF. The DNA for the CDR3 is TGTGCCAGCAGCGTTACAGGAGACCCCGGGGAGCTGTTTTTT.

The chain is built from TRBV5-1 and TRBJ2-1, with D tentatively TRBD1 or TRBD2 (5 bases each). V was trimmed by 0 bases and J by 7 bases, leaving 14 bases between them. There are 15 residues in the CDR3. Per the germline V gene, CDR1 is SGHRS and CDR2 is YFSETQ. The CDR3, as DNA: TGCGCCAGCAGCTTGGAAGTGGGACGGAGGAATGAGCAGTTCTTC. The encoded protein is CASSLEVGRRNEQFF. The full variable domain, rest sourced from reference TRBV5-1 and TRBJ2-1, is KAGVTQTPRYLIKTRGQQVTLSCSPISGHRSVSWYQQTPGQGLQFLFEYFSETQRNKGNFPGRFSGRQFSNSRSEMNVSTLELGDSALYLCASSLEVGRRNEQFFGPGTRLTVL.

The sample holds a few counts of this clonotype. This sequence joins TRBV6-5 and TRBJ1-1; TRBD1 aligns across 8 bases. The ends lost 5 bases at V and 7 bases at J; junction bases unmatched: 6. The CDR3 consists of 13 residues. Looked up from germline, CDR1 is MNHEY and CDR2 is SVGAGI. The CDR3 is CASSRQGAGEAFF. The CDR3, as DNA: TGTGCCAGCAGTAGGCAGGGGGCGGGTGAAGCTTTCTTT.

The rearrangement uses TRBV6-6 and TRBJ1-1, with D maybe TRBD1 (6 bases). V gave up 4 bases and J gave up 1 base, with 13 bases separating them. The CDR3 is 15 amino acids. Per the germline V gene, CDR1 is MNHNY and CDR2 is SVGAGI (reference sequence). CDR3 nucleotides: TGTGCCAGCAGTTCCGCCGGGACACCGAACACTGAAGCTTTCTTT. Translating gives CASSSAGTPNTEAFF.

The chain links TRBV7-2 to TRBJ1-2, with 10 bases matching TRBD1. Unmatched junction bases numbered 13, after V lost 7 bases and J lost 2 bases. This CDR3 contains 17 residues. Germline lookup yields CDR1 SGHTA and CDR2 FQGNSA. The CDR3 DNA reads as TGTGCCAGCACCCTTCGACAGGGGGCGGGAGTAAACTATGGCTACACCTTC. Amino acids: CASTLRQGAGVNYGYTF.

J is TRBJ1-5 and V is TRBV9, with D possibly being TRBD1 (5 bases). V was pared by 0 bases and J by 7 bases, with 11 bases between. Germline CDR1 is SGDLS and CDR2 is YYNGEE. The CDR3 is 14 amino acids. The chain's CDR3 is CASSVGGDGQPQHF. The CDR3 bases are TGTGCCAGCAGCGTAGGGGGGGATGGACAGCCCCAGCATTTT.

The V and J genes are TRBV12-3 or TRBV12-4 and TRBJ2-2; D is possibly TRBD1 (6 bases). The CDR3 loop spans 15 amino acids. Trimming removed 2 bases at V and 5 bases at J, with 12 bases between. The CDR3 DNA sequence: TGTGCCAGCAGTTTATCAGGGGTTGTAACCGGGGAGCTGTTTTTT. Its protein product is CASSLSGVVTGELFF.

J is TRBJ2-7 and V is TRBV5-1; D call uncertain. Germline V gene sequence: CDR1 SGHRS, CDR2 YFSETQ. The V gene lost 1 base and the J gene lost 2 bases, with 7 bases spanning the gap. There are 13 residues in the CDR3. Written as DNA, the CDR3 is TGCGCCAGCAGCTTGCACGGTACCTACGAGCAGTACTTC. This codes for CASSLHGTYEQYF.

V and J are TRBV5-1 and TRBJ1-1; a weak D match, TRBD1 (6 bases). The germline V gene encodes CDR1 SGHRS and CDR2 YFSETQ. Trimming shortened V by 0 bases and J by 6 bases, and 15 bases separated the two germline ends. The CDR3 is 15 amino acids. CDR3 sequence reads: CASSLGWGLGAEAFF. CDR3 sequence (DNA): TGCGCCAGCAGCTTGGGTTGGGGGCTGGGTGCTGAAGCTTTCTTT.

J is TRBJ2-5 and V is TRBV5-1, with 10 positions matching TRBD1. The CDR3 totals 15 residues. J was trimmed by 3 bases and V by 7 bases; bases with no gene match: 9. Germline CDR1 reads SGHRS; CDR2 reads YFSETQ. The CDR3, as DNA: TGCGCCAGCCGTCGACAGGGGGCGCGGGAAGAGACCCAGTACTTC. Translating it yields CASRRQGAREETQYF.

This clonotype showed up just a few times. V gene TRBV20-1 combines with J gene TRBJ2-1; TRBD1 or TRBD2 may be the D gene (5 bases each). The V and J ends lost 6 bases and 8 bases respectively, with 17 bases between them. CDR3 length: 13 residues. Germline loops: CDR1 DFQATT, CDR2 SNEGSKA (reference sequence). The CDR3 DNA follows: TGCAGTGCCTCCAGGGAGAGATGGGATGAGCAGTTCTTC. This codes for CSASRERWDEQFF.

The CDR3 is CSLGGGNEQFF. The CDR3 DNA sequence: TGCAGCCTCGGGGGGGGGAATGAGCAGTTCTTC. The chain uses TRBV29-1 and TRBJ2-1, with 8 bases matching TRBD2. The CDR3 extends over 11 amino acids. CDR1 and CDR2 (germline): SQVTM, ANQGSEA. Losses at the gene ends were 8 bases for V and 7 bases for J; bases not matched to a gene: 4.

This clonotype was found a few times. J is TRBJ2-5 and V is TRBV29-1, with 8 bases matching TRBD1. The germline V gene has CDR1 SQVTM and CDR2 ANQGSEA. Trimming took 3 bases from V and 5 from J; bases not matched to a gene: 8. This CDR3 contains 14 residues. CDR3 bases: TGCAGCGTTGATCGGCAGGGGGCGAGCGAGACCCAGTACTTC. Translation gives CSVDRQGASETQYF.

This chain uses TRBV12-3 or TRBV12-4 with TRBJ1-1, with D possibly matching TRBD1 (5 bases). V dropped 5 bases and J dropped 1 base, with 11 bases sitting between them. The CDR3 length is 14 residues. CDR3 DNA sequence: TGTGCCAGCAGTCTCCAGGGCTCGAACACTGAAGCTTTCTTT. This gives the protein CASSLQGSNTEAFF.

The V call is TRBV15, the J call TRBJ2-3; D might be TRBD2 (5 bases). CDR1 and CDR2 from the germline V gene are LNHNV and YYDKDF (reference sequence). V was clipped by 4 bases and J by 2 bases, with 10 bases between them. CDR3 length: 14 amino acids. The CDR3 loop reads CATSTEGATDTQYF. The CDR3 DNA reads as TGTGCCACCAGCACAGAGGGAGCCACAGATACGCAGTATTTT.